A selection of T cell receptor beta chains follows, all from one sample in a study of shared clonotypes between healthy human individuals. Using immunoSEQ multiplex PCR, the repertoire was profiled, and TCRdb retains in-frame clones only, with some absent. The sample records over a million clones, about 70% being singletons. Sequencing was carried out using memory CD4+ T cells sorted from blood. Every receptor here comes from a man aged 18 to 35 in good health. The CDR3 runs from the conserved cysteine through the conserved F or W. A D gene is named only where the DNA matches it firmly. Size is stated for part of the rows, as once, few or many counts, or as a class when the clone is expanded.

NA	NA	TRBV6-6	TRBJ1-4	TGTGCCAGCAGTTACTCGACAGGCCATGAAAAACTGTTTTTT	CASSYSTGHEKLFF
NA	TRBD1	TRBV6-5	TRBJ1-2	TGTGCCAGCAGTTACTTATCAGGGGGTGGCTACACCTTC	CASSYLSGGGYTF
NA	NA	TRBV28	TRBJ2-7	TGTGCCAGCAGTGCCCCCTACGAGCAGTACTTC	CASSAPYEQYF
NA	TRBD2	TRBV7-2	TRBJ2-7	TGTGCCAGCAGCCCCACTAGCGGCTACGAGCAGTACTTC	CASSPTSGYEQYF
NA	NA	TRBV19	TRBJ1-1	TGTGCCAGTAGTATTTCCGGGGTTAGAACTGAAGCTTTCTTT	CASSISGVRTEAFF
NA	NA	TRBV9	TRBJ2-1	TGTGCCAGCAGCCCCATCCTTACCGAGTTCTTC	CASSPILTEFF
NA	TRBD2	TRBV7-2	TRBJ2-2	TGTGCCAGCAGCTTAACGGGGGGTAACACCGGGGAGCTGTTTTTT	CASSLTGGNTGELFF
NA	NA	TRBV28	TRBJ1-2	TGTGCCAGCACCGACAGCCCCTATGGCTACACCTTC	CASTDSPYGYTF
NA	TRBD1	TRBV5-1	TRBJ1-2	TGCGCCAGCAGCTTGGAGGGCCTAGGGCAGGGGGCCCATGGCTACACCTTC	CASSLEGLGQGAHGYTF
few	NA	TRBV28	TRBJ2-7	TGTGCCAGCAGTTTATCCCAGCGAGGCTACGAGCAGTACTTC	CASSLSQRGYEQYF
NA	NA	TRBV14	TRBJ1-1	TGTGCCAGCAGCAAACAGAACGCCAACACTGAAGCTTTCTTT	CASSKQNANTEAFF
NA	NA	TRBV27	TRBJ2-7	TGTGCCAGCAGGCCGGGGTGGGAGGGGGGCTCCTACGAGCAGTACTTC	CASRPGWEGGSYEQYF
NA	TRBD2	TRBV10-2	TRBJ2-5	TGCGCCAGCAGTGAGACTAGCGGGAGAGAGACCCAGTACTTC	CASSETSGRETQYF
NA	TRBD1	TRBV6-1	TRBJ1-6	TGTGCCAGTCAGATTCCGACAGGGAATAATTCACCCCTCCACTTT	CASQIPTGNNSPLHF